Below, 20 T cell receptor beta chains from the same sample are listed, as sequenced in a study of T-cell reconstitution after alpha-beta-depleted transplantation in children. Preparation of the TCRbeta library involved a method that used unique molecular identifiers. Each CDR3 protein gets one entry after TCRdb re-called the PCR reads with MiXCR. The table includes fewer than 750,000 distinct CDR3 sequences, 20% to 30% detected once. The sample in question was PBMCs, obtained before TCRalphabeta/CD19-depleted stem cell transplant. These receptors were taken from a boy younger than two with Wiskott-Aldrich syndrome, due to receive a stem cell transplant.

Only a few counts were recorded for this clonotype. The rearrangement uses TRBV10-3 and TRBJ2-3, with 8 positions matching TRBD2. J gave up 0 bases and V 8 bases, and 4 bases lay outside the gene matches. Germline CDR1 and CDR2: ENHRY and SYGVKD. CDR3 length: 14 amino acids. The CDR3 nucleotides read TGTGCCATCCGAGCGGGGGCTAGCACAGATACGCAGTATTTT. This sequence encodes CAIRAGASTDTQYF.

This chain uses TRBV7-8 with TRBJ2-1; 10 nucleotides agree with TRBD2. The V gene end was trimmed by 1 base and the J gene end by 5 bases; junction bases not matched to a gene: 5. The CDR3 spans 16 residues. Germline CDR1 SGHVS, CDR2 FQNEAQ. The CDR3 DNA sequence: TGTGCCAGCAGCTTAGTCGAGGGACTAGCGAACAATGAGCAGTTCTTC. Its protein product is CASSLVEGLANNEQFF.

This clonotype has only a few counts. The V call is TRBV28, the J call TRBJ2-2; no definite D call. This CDR3 comprises 14 residues. The germline V gene has CDR1 MDHEN and CDR2 SYDVKM. V shed 5 bases and J shed 2 bases, with 9 bases lying between them. CDR3 amino acids: CASSQWPNTGELFF. CDR3 coding DNA: TGTGCCAGCAGTCAGTGGCCTAACACCGGGGAGCTGTTTTTT.

This clonotype was seen more than once but under ten times. The DNA of the CDR3 is TGTGCCAGCAGTTTCGGGTTATCGAACACCGGGGAGCTGTTTTTT. Translation: CASSFGLSNTGELFF. The rearrangement joins TRBV12-3 or TRBV12-4 to TRBJ2-2; D remains unclear. CDR3 length: 15 residues. Trimming left V 3 bases short and J 0 bases short, with 8 bases between.

This clonotype was detected only a few times. The chain carries TRBV28 and TRBJ2-1; D gene ambiguous. Germline V gene sequence: CDR1 MDHEN, CDR2 SYDVKM. The CDR3 totals 14 residues. The V gene lost 3 bases and the J gene lost 4 bases, with 10 bases spanning the gap. DNA of the CDR3: TGTGCCAGCAGTTTCCCCCGGGCTTACAATGAGCAGTTCTTC. This gives the protein CASSFPRAYNEQFF. Drawing the rest from reference TRBV28 and TRBJ2-1, the complete variable domain is DVKVTQSSRYLVKRTGEKVFLECVQDMDHENMFWYRQDPGLGLRLIYFSYDVKMKEKGDIPEGYSVSREKKERFSLILESASTNQTSMYLCASSFPRAYNEQFFGPGTRLTVL.

The V gene is TRBV20-1, the J gene TRBJ2-1, with 10 nucleotides matching TRBD2. J gave up 5 bases and V 3 bases, and 4 bases lay outside the gene matches. Germline loops: CDR1 DFQATT, CDR2 SNEGSKA (reference sequence). This CDR3 is built from 14 residues. CDR3 DNA sequence: TGCAGTGCTAGTGCTAGCGGGAGAGACAATGAGCAGTTCTTC. Protein: CSASASGRDNEQFF.

V is TRBV5-1 and J is TRBJ2-1, with 11 bases identical to TRBD2. Looked up from germline, CDR1 is SGHRS and CDR2 is YFSETQ. This CDR3 is built from 15 residues. V lost 4 bases, J lost 9 bases, and 9 bases stayed unmatched. The CDR3 region has the DNA TGCGCCAGCAGCCCACTAGCGGGAGAACGGGCTGAGCAGTTCTTC. Its protein product is CASSPLAGERAEQFF.

This clonotype turned up a few times. The chain links TRBV18 to TRBJ2-6, with 7 nucleotides matching TRBD1. The CDR3 consists of 16 residues. The germline V gene encodes CDR1 KGHSH and CDR2 LQKENI. The V segment lost 6 bases and the J segment 0 bases; nucleotides outside the gene matches: 5. CDR3 nucleotides: TGTGCCAGCTCTCTCGGACAGGCCTCTGGGGCCAACGTCCTGACTTTC. Translating it yields CASSLGQASGANVLTF.

The V and J genes are TRBV5-1 and TRBJ2-3; 12 bases are shared with TRBD2. The V gene's germline CDR1 is SGHRS and CDR2 YFSETQ. V lost 4 bases to trimming and J lost 2 bases; unmatched junction nucleotides: 5. The CDR3 sequence is 16 residues long. As DNA, the CDR3 is TGCGCCAGCAGCCCAGGACTAGCGGGATACACAGATACGCAGTATTTT. It is translated as CASSPGLAGYTDTQYF.

This clonotype was seen more than once but under ten times. This rearrangement joins TRBV20-1 to TRBJ2-1; 11 bases map to TRBD2. J lost 10 bases, V lost 5 bases, and 10 bases had no gene match. Germline CDR1 and CDR2: DFQATT and SNEGSKA (reference sequence). This CDR3 has 14 residues. CDR3 amino acids: CSALAGGPSQEQFF. CDR3 sequence (DNA): TGCAGTGCTTTAGCGGGAGGGCCCTCCCAGGAGCAGTTCTTC.

The J gene is TRBJ2-3, the V gene TRBV5-1; tentatively, D is TRBD1 (6 bases). Per the germline V gene, CDR1 is SGHRS and CDR2 is YFSETQ. V lost 5 bases and J lost 4, with 17 bases in between. The CDR3 has 15 amino acids. The CDR3 bases are TGCGCCAGCAGGCAGCAGGGGAACGCCGCAGATACGCAGTATTTT. Its translation is CASRQQGNAADTQYF.

This sequence joins TRBV10-3 and TRBJ2-1, with 8 bases that match TRBD2. Germline CDR1 and CDR2: ENHRY and SYGVKD. The CDR3 extends over 13 amino acids. V dropped 4 bases and J dropped 6; count of bases not matched to a gene: 2. CDR3 residues: CAISGTSINEQFF. CDR3 nucleotide sequence: TGTGCCATCAGTGGGACTAGCATCAATGAGCAGTTCTTC.

This clonotype was seen a single time. This chain connects TRBV6-5 to TRBJ2-1; TRBD2 matches 7 bases. Germline CDR1 is MNHEY and CDR2 is SVGAGI. This CDR3 comprises 15 residues. J gave up 6 bases and V 4 bases, and 9 bases lay outside the gene matches. CDR3 in amino acids: CASSSSGRSSNEQFF. Written as DNA, the CDR3 is TGTGCCAGCAGTTCATCCGGGAGGTCATCCAATGAGCAGTTCTTC.

This chain links TRBV5-1 with TRBJ2-2; D not resolved. CDR3 length: 19 amino acids. V was shortened by 0 bases and J by 0 bases, with 18 bases between the two germline ends. Germline assignment: CDR1 SGHRS and CDR2 YFSETQ. This CDR3 is CASSLAEVLAHTNTGELFF. The CDR3 bases are TGCGCCAGCAGCTTGGCCGAGGTACTCGCCCACACGAACACCGGGGAGCTGTTTTTT.

This clonotype turned up a few times. The chain employs TRBV10-3 and TRBJ2-3; possible D gene TRBD2, 6 bases. Germline V gives CDR1 ENHRY, CDR2 SYGVKD. V was shortened by 2 bases and J by 9 bases, with 12 bases between the two germline ends. The length of the CDR3 is 13 residues. CDR3 sequence (DNA): TGTGCCATCAGTGAGCTCGGGGGAGCGACGCAGTATTTT. Protein sequence: CAISELGGATQYF.

In this sample, this clonotype turned up a few times. The chain couples TRBV20-1 to TRBJ1-5, with D unclear. This CDR3 region has 13 residues. V lost 5 bases and J 7 bases, leaving 15 bases between the germline ends. CDR1 DFQATT and CDR2 SNEGSKA come from the germline V gene (reference sequence). CDR3 loop: CSAVTKYPQPQHF. DNA for the CDR3: TGCAGTGCTGTAACCAAATATCCCCAGCCCCAGCATTTT.

In its sample, this clonotype was seen a few times. V usage is TRBV20-1 and J usage is TRBJ2-7; D unresolved. Germline V gives CDR1 DFQATT, CDR2 SNEGSKA (reference sequence). V dropped 0 bases and J dropped 3 bases, with 9 bases sitting between them. CDR3 length: 13 amino acids. The CDR3 DNA sequence: TGCAGTGCTAGAGATCCGCGGAACTACGAGCAGTACTTC. Translated: CSARDPRNYEQYF.

This clonotype has just a few counts. J is TRBJ2-3 and V is TRBV20-1; 15 bases are shared with TRBD2. The V segment lost 5 bases and the J segment 6 bases; nucleotides outside the gene matches: 9. This CDR3 has 16 residues. The germline gives CDR1 DFQATT, CDR2 SNEGSKA (reference sequence). This CDR3 reads CSAWTSGRAVGDTQYF. CDR3 coding DNA: TGCAGTGCTTGGACTAGCGGGAGGGCCGTGGGGGATACGCAGTATTTT.

This clonotype was picked up a small number of times. The rearrangement links TRBV4-2 to TRBJ1-5; D might be TRBD1 (5 bases). V gave up 3 bases and J gave up 0 bases, with 15 bases separating them. Germline V gives CDR1 LGHNA, CDR2 YNFKEQ. This CDR3 region has 17 residues. Here the CDR3 DNA reads TGTGCCAGCAGCCAGCAAGAGGGACTGACTAGCAATCAGCCCCAGCATTTT. Its protein is CASSQQEGLTSNQPQHF.

This clonotype was seen a few times. The chain recombines TRBV2 with TRBJ2-7; 8 nucleotides line up with TRBD2. With V trimmed by 7 bases and J by 6 bases, 11 bases remained unmatched. CDR1 and CDR2 from the germline V gene are SNHLY and FYNNEI. The CDR3 spans 14 residues. CDR3 residues: CASTKAGVLSEQYF. Written as DNA, the CDR3 is TGTGCCAGCACTAAAGCGGGAGTCCTTTCCGAGCAGTACTTC.